The 30 T cell receptor beta chains below all came from one sample that was sequenced in a study of a mutant IDH1 vaccine in newly diagnosed glioma. The antigens of these receptors remain unknown. Time point given: week 35, safety follow-up. Each dose delivered 300 ug of mutant IDH1 20-mer peptide subcutaneously with imiquimod. Sequencing used immunoSEQ multiplex PCR; TCRdb keeps in-frame clones, though not all of them. The sample yields about 54,000 clones, 80% to 90% seen once. The source material was PBMCs, sampled from a glioma patient whose treatment included an IDH1 peptide vaccine. These receptors were taken from a man in his forties with glioma.

V usage is TRBV6-1 and J usage is TRBJ2-7, with 8 nucleotides matching TRBD1. V trimming: 7 bases; J trimming: 3 bases; junction bases outside the gene matches: 5. In germline, CDR1 is MNHNS, CDR2 SASEGT. The CDR3 sequence is 13 residues long. CDR3: CASNDRGYYEQYF. The CDR3 coding sequence is TGTGCCAGCAACGACAGGGGATACTACGAGCAGTACTTC.

CDR3 sequence: CASSQYRGPHGYTF. The CDR3 DNA reads as TGTGCCAGCAGTCAGTACAGGGGACCGCATGGCTACACCTTC. The chain links TRBV28 to TRBJ1-2; 7 positions agree with TRBD1. V was pared by 5 bases and J by 6 bases, with 9 bases of the junction left unmatched. CDR3 length: 14 amino acids. Germline assignment: CDR1 MDHEN and CDR2 SYDVKM.

The rearrangement joins TRBV5-4 to TRBJ1-2, with D maybe TRBD1 (6 bases). The CDR3 length is 12 residues. Germline V gene sequence: CDR1 SGHNT, CDR2 YYREEE (reference sequence). V lost 5 bases and J 13 bases, leaving 18 bases between the germline ends. CDR3 in amino acids: CASRGAFGGSTF. CDR3 coding DNA: TGTGCCAGCAGGGGGGCTTTTGGCGGCAGCACCTTC.

The rearrangement joins TRBV7-9 to TRBJ2-7, with D maybe TRBD1 (6 bases). Trimming pared 5 bases from V and 1 base from J, leaving 12 bases between. The germline V gene has CDR1 SEHNR and CDR2 FQNEAQ (reference sequence). The CDR3 totals 14 residues. The CDR3 reads CASSPRDKSYEQYF. The CDR3 bases are TGTGCCAGCAGCCCCCGGGACAAATCCTACGAGCAGTACTTC.

The rearrangement links TRBV5-1 to TRBJ2-1, with 13 bases aligning to TRBD2. From germline, CDR1 is SGHRS and CDR2 YFSETQ. The CDR3 is 15 residues long. V shed 0 bases and J 9 bases; nucleotides not matched to a gene: 3. The CDR3 protein is CASSLGLAGGFEQFF. In DNA form, the CDR3 reads TGCGCCAGCAGCTTGGGACTAGCGGGAGGATTTGAGCAGTTCTTC. Looking up the rest from reference TRBV5-1 and TRBJ2-1 gives the full variable domain: KAGVTQTPRYLIKTRGQQVTLSCSPISGHRSVSWYQQTPGQGLQFLFEYFSETQRNKGNFPGRFSGRQFSNSRSEMNVSTLELGDSALYLCASSLGLAGGFEQFFGPGTRLTVL.

The chain carries TRBV7-2 and TRBJ2-3; D uncertain. Per germline, CDR1 SGHTA and CDR2 FQGNSA. The CDR3 runs 11 residues. V dropped 3 bases and J dropped 6 bases, with 4 bases sitting between them. CDR3 loop: CASSFFDTQYF. The CDR3 DNA reads as TGTGCCAGCAGCTTTTTTGATACGCAGTATTTT.

The rearrangement joins TRBV6-6 to TRBJ2-5; tentative D call: TRBD2 (6 bases). The CDR3 totals 13 residues. The ends were cut back, 8 bases at V and 1 base at J, with 11 bases in the middle. CDR1 is MNHNY, CDR2 SVGAGI, per germline (reference sequence). CDR3 bases: TGTGCCAGCCGACCGGGACTCCAAGAGACCCAGTACTTC. Protein product: CASRPGLQETQYF.

The rearrangement links TRBV6-6 to TRBJ2-7; D not certain. V shed 8 bases and J shed 2 bases, with 22 bases lying between them. From germline, CDR1 is MNHNY and CDR2 SVGAGI (reference sequence). The CDR3 covers 16 residues. The CDR3: CASGDISGVGTYEQYF. The CDR3 nucleotides read TGTGCCAGCGGCGACATCTCTGGGGTTGGGACCTACGAGCAGTACTTC.

The rearrangement joins TRBV19 to TRBJ2-3; D unresolved. The CDR3 sequence is 15 residues long. Between the trimmed V and J ends, which lost 9 bases and 8 bases, there was a span of 24 bases. Germline V CDR1 and CDR2: LNHDA, SQIVND (reference sequence). The CDR3 sequence is CASSPGSHSLSTQYF. The CDR3 region has the DNA TGTGCCAGCAGCCCCGGATCCCATTCCCTAAGTACGCAGTATTTT.

This clone was counted between two and nine times. J is TRBJ1-2 and V is TRBV7-2, with 8 bases aligning to TRBD1. This CDR3 has 13 amino acids. After removal of 5 bases from V and 8 bases from J, the junction contained 7 bases not matched to a gene. Germline loops: CDR1 SGHTA, CDR2 FQGNSA. CDR3 coding DNA: TGTGCCAGCAGCCCGACGACAGGGGCCGGCTACACCTTC. Its protein is CASSPTTGAGYTF.

The rearrangement joins TRBV23-1 to TRBJ2-7, with D unclear. TRBV23-1 is placed among ORFs of uncertain function. Deletions cut 2 bases from V and 3 bases from J, with 11 bases between. This CDR3 is 14 amino acids long. The CDR3 DNA reads as TGCGCCAGCAGTCAAAGATGGCACCTCTACGAGCAGTACTTC. This encodes CASSQRWHLYEQYF.

As regards this clone: At the DNA level, this CDR3 is encoded by other sequences in the same sample as well. The genes are TRBV29-1 and TRBJ1-3; D unclear. This CDR3 region has 11 residues. Per germline, CDR1 SQVTM and CDR2 ANQGSEA. The germline V and J ends were trimmed by 4 bases and 5 bases, with 6 bases remaining between them. CDR3 bases: TGCAGCGTTGCACCTCGAAACACCATATATTTT. Translation gives CSVAPRNTIYF.

V and J are TRBV7-9 and TRBJ1-2; a weak D match, TRBD1 (6 bases). The CDR3 loop spans 15 amino acids. V lost 4 bases and J 14 bases, leaving 26 bases between the germline ends. Looked up from germline, CDR1 is SEHNR and CDR2 is FQNEAQ (reference sequence). The DNA of the CDR3 is TGTGCCAGCAGCTCGCCCGACTGGGGGGCGCGGGATTCGACCTTC. Protein: CASSSPDWGARDSTF.

The CDR3 DNA reads as TGTGCCAGCAGCGTAGAGGACTCGAACACCGGGGAGCTGTTTTTT. Its translation is CASSVEDSNTGELFF. The chain employs TRBV9 and TRBJ2-2; tentative D call: TRBD2 (5 bases). Trimming shortened V by 0 bases and J by 0 bases, and 6 bases separated the two germline ends. The CDR3 length is 15 residues. CDR1 and CDR2 (germline): SGDLS, YYNGEE.

This chain links TRBV15 with TRBJ2-5, with 8 bases identical to TRBD1. The germline CDR1 and CDR2 sequences are LNHNV and YYDKDF (reference sequence). V shed 2 bases and J 1 base; nucleotides not matched to a gene: 3. This CDR3 spans 15 amino acids. CDR3 in DNA: TGTGCCACCAGCAGATGGGGGACAGGCCAAGAGACCCAGTACTTC. Protein sequence: CATSRWGTGQETQYF.

The J gene is TRBJ2-2, the V gene TRBV28, with TRBD2 matching over 8 bases. The germline V gene encodes CDR1 MDHEN and CDR2 SYDVKM. This CDR3 has 16 amino acids. J lost 6 bases, V lost 6 bases, and 12 bases had no gene match. CDR3 sequence: CASRKREIILAGELFF. The CDR3 DNA is TGTGCCAGCAGAAAGCGGGAGATAATTTTAGCCGGGGAGCTGTTTTTT. Drawing the rest from reference TRBV28 and TRBJ2-2, the complete variable domain is DVKVTQSSRYLVKRTGEKVFLECVQDMDHENMFWYRQDPGLGLRLIYFSYDVKMKEKGDIPEGYSVSREKKERFSLILESASTNQTSMYLCASRKREIILAGELFFGEGSRLTVL.

The V and J genes are TRBV27 and TRBJ2-5, with D possibly TRBD2 on 5 matching bases. Trimming left V 3 bases short and J 5 bases short, with 19 bases between. This CDR3 region has 16 residues. Germline assignment: CDR1 MNHEY and CDR2 SMNVEV (reference sequence). The CDR3: CASSFRLNPTGETQYF. In DNA form, the CDR3 reads TGTGCCAGCAGTTTTCGGTTGAACCCAACGGGGGAGACCCAGTACTTC.

The gene calls are TRBV6-5 and TRBJ2-7, with 7 bases that match TRBD1. Germline V gene sequence: CDR1 MNHEY, CDR2 SVGAGI. This CDR3 is 15 amino acids long. Germline trimming cut 0 bases from V and 4 bases from J; bases unmatched to any gene: 6. The CDR3 DNA is TGTGCCAGCAGTTACTCTGTAGCACAGGGGTACGAGCAGTACTTC. Translated, it gives CASSYSVAQGYEQYF.

The chain has TRBV6-5 and TRBJ2-1; TRBD2 might be the D (6 bases). Germline-derived CDR1 and CDR2 are MNHEY and SVGAGI. CDR3 length: 14 amino acids. V was clipped by 7 bases and J by 5 bases, with 15 bases between them. CDR3 in DNA: TGTGCCAGCACAACCTACGGGACTCACAATGAGCAGTTCTTC. It is translated as CASTTYGTHNEQFF.

The rearrangement uses TRBV7-8 and TRBJ2-3, with 8 bases aligning to TRBD2. Per germline, CDR1 SGHVS and CDR2 FQNEAQ. This CDR3 is built from 15 residues. V lost 6 bases and J lost 1; bases outside the gene matches: 6. CDR3 amino acids: CASRQGLARTDTQYF. CDR3 nucleotide sequence: TGTGCCAGCAGACAAGGACTAGCTCGCACAGATACGCAGTATTTT.

For the CDR3, the DNA is TGTGCCACCGAAAACAGGGGTTTCACAGATACGCAGTATTTT. Protein sequence: CATENRGFTDTQYF. The chain links TRBV28 to TRBJ2-3; 7 positions match TRBD1. Per germline, CDR1 MDHEN and CDR2 SYDVKM. The CDR3 runs to 14 residues. With 10 bases clipped from V and 2 bases from J, the junction kept 9 bases outside the gene matches.

Of note for this clone: Other nucleotide sequences from this sample produce the same CDR3. The gene calls are TRBV27 and TRBJ1-5; D gene unclear. Deletions cut 4 bases from V and 7 bases from J, with 8 bases between. The CDR3 loop spans 12 amino acids. The V gene's germline CDR1 is MNHEY and CDR2 SMNVEV (reference sequence). CDR3 in DNA: TGTGCCAGCAGTTCCCGTAACCAGCCCCAGCATTTT. This codes for CASSSRNQPQHF.

V is TRBV11-3 and J is TRBJ2-3; D unresolved. The length of the CDR3 is 12 residues. The V end was cut by 4 bases, the J end by 6 bases, with 8 bases between. Germline values: CDR1 SGHNT, CDR2 YENEEA. The CDR3 reads CASSSSRDTQYF. CDR3 nucleotides: TGTGCCAGCAGCTCTAGTAGGGATACGCAGTATTTT.

This clone has just one count. DNA for the CDR3: TGCGCCAGCAGCCGACAGACAGGGAGCTCCTACGAGCAGTACTTC. Protein product: CASSRQTGSSYEQYF. V usage is TRBV5-1 and J usage is TRBJ2-7; TRBD1 matches at 7 bases. In germline, CDR1 is SGHRS, CDR2 YFSETQ. The CDR3 extends over 15 amino acids. J lost 0 bases, V lost 4 bases, and 7 bases had no gene match.

V usage is TRBV19 and J usage is TRBJ2-7; TRBD2 matches 13 bases. With 4 bases clipped from V and 4 bases from J, the junction kept 7 bases outside the gene matches. The CDR3 sequence is 16 residues long. From germline, CDR1 is LNHDA and CDR2 SQIVND (reference sequence). This chain's CDR3 is CASSKTGTSGKYEQYF. CDR3 DNA: TGTGCCAGTAGTAAAACCGGGACTAGCGGGAAATACGAGCAGTACTTC.

The chain links TRBV1 to TRBJ2-7; no check of the table's D call, TRBD2, against the DNA was made. TRBV1 is a known pseudogene. This CDR3 spans 14 amino acids. CDR3 nucleotides: TGCACCAGCAGCCAAGTTGGCGGTACGGACGAGCAGTACTTC. Translating gives CTSSQVGGTDEQYF.

V and J are TRBV7-9 and TRBJ2-5; 8 nucleotides align to TRBD1. The CDR3 consists of 14 residues. Germline V CDR1 and CDR2: SEHNR, FQNEAQ (reference sequence). J lost 8 bases, V lost 5 bases, and 10 bases had no gene match. The CDR3 is CASSQDRVWDTQYF. CDR3 DNA sequence: TGTGCCAGCAGCCAGGACAGGGTATGGGATACCCAGTACTTC.

The chain uses TRBV7-8 and TRBJ2-3; 12 positions agree with TRBD2. Trimming at V came to 5 bases and at J to 6 bases, leaving 6 bases not matched to a gene. From germline, CDR1 is SGHVS and CDR2 FQNEAQ. The CDR3 totals 15 residues. The CDR3 region has the DNA TGTGCCAGCAGCAGGACTAGCGGGGTTCTGGATACGCAGTATTTT. Its translation is CASSRTSGVLDTQYF.

This clone is medium-sized within its sample. The CDR3 reads CAEGLSYEQYF. As DNA, the CDR3 is TGCGCCGAGGGACTATCCTACGAGCAGTACTTC. The V call is TRBV10-1, the J call TRBJ2-7; 7 bases are a match to TRBD2. CDR1 and CDR2 (germline): WNHNN, SYGVQD (reference sequence). V shed 11 bases and J 1 base; nucleotides not matched to a gene: 2. The CDR3 runs to 11 residues.

The chain carries TRBV11-3 and TRBJ1-4, with a tentative D call TRBD1 (6 bases). Trimming removed 1 base from V and 3 bases from J, with 18 bases in between. The CDR3 extends over 18 amino acids. Germline CDR1 and CDR2: SGHNT and YENEEA. Here the CDR3 DNA reads TGTGCCAGCAGCTTAGTCGGGGGGGCGCATCGGGCTAATGAAAAACTGTTTTTT. Translation gives CASSLVGGAHRANEKLFF.